This TCR beta chain was sequenced for a study of naive and memory T cell subsets. Study-wide results and caveats: This RNA-based method may be sensitive to activation-related transcript changes.

Notes on this clonotype: The antigen remains unidentified.

Noted treatment: skin biopsy from PPD injection site in Mantoux-positive individual. TCR cDNA received a 3' ligated oligonucleotide that carried a UMI. Ligated cDNA underwent four rounds of PCR with nested alpha and beta constant region primers and SP2. MiXCR, run by TCRdb on the UMI-ligation and nested PCR reads, gives a single entry per CDR3 protein. The table includes over 13,000 distinct CDR3 sequences, more than 4.5% detected once. The CDR3 length is 15 residues. V was shortened by 4 bases and J by 5 bases, with 15 bases between the two germline ends. CDR1 is SGHKS, CDR2 YYEKEE, per germline (reference sequence).

The sample here was skin, taken from a tuberculin skin test site. V gene TRBV5-5 combines with J gene TRBJ2-2; D possibly corresponds to TRBD1 (6 bases). The clonotype originates from an adult in good health. The CDR3: CASSLDSRTTGELFF. The CDR3 DNA sequence: TGTGCCAGCAGCCTGGACAGCCGAACTACCGGGGAGCTGTTTTTT. Supplemented by reference TRBV5-5 and TRBJ2-2, the full variable domain reads DAGVTQSPTHLIKTRGQQVTLRCSPISGHKSVSWYQQVLGQGPQFIFQYYEKEERGRGNFPDRFSARQFPNYSSELNVNALLLGDSALYLCASSLDSRTTGELFFGEGSRLTVL.